A single sample is the source of the 30 T cell receptor beta chains below, sequenced in a study of blood T cells in healthy people across ages. A J-beta primer mix and a sample-barcoded 5' primer were used in a second PCR of about 7 to 12 cycles. TCRdb processed the 5' RACE reads anew with MiXCR; each CDR3 protein has one entry. The sample consists of about 570,000 distinct CDR3 sequences, approximately 30% of them appearing once. The sample taken for sequencing was blood. The receptors stem from a woman in her seventies in good health.

This clonotype was observed a handful of times. CDR3 sequence reads: CASSLERGGPDTQYF. The CDR3 DNA reads TGCGCCAGCAGCTTGGAGCGGGGGGGGCCCGATACGCAGTATTTT. The chain links TRBV5-1 to TRBJ2-3, with 10 bases aligning to TRBD2. The V and J ends lost 0 bases and 6 bases, in that order; junction bases with no gene match: 4. Germline values: CDR1 SGHRS, CDR2 YFSETQ. The CDR3 totals 15 residues.

This chain joins TRBV15 and TRBJ1-2, with 7 bases fitting TRBD1. V gave up 3 bases and J gave up 4 bases; unmatched junction bases: 11. The germline CDR1 and CDR2 sequences are LNHNV and YYDKDF (reference sequence). There are 16 residues in the CDR3. CDR3 sequence (DNA): TGTGCCACCAGCAGTGGGGGTGGAAGACAGGGCTATGGCTACACCTTC. Protein product: CATSSGGGRQGYGYTF.

This clonotype has only a few counts. This chain links TRBV12-3 or TRBV12-4 with TRBJ1-1; no reliable D call. Trimming took off 3 bases at V and 3 bases at J, with 14 bases between the two ends. This CDR3 spans 15 amino acids. The CDR3 loop reads CASSFQAGWDTEAFF. The CDR3 nucleotides read TGTGCCAGCAGTTTCCAGGCCGGGTGGGACACTGAAGCTTTCTTT.

The chain recombines TRBV30 with TRBJ1-1; D ambiguous. The CDR3 is made up of 14 amino acids. With 0 bases removed from V and 4 bases from J, the gap between germline ends came to 12 bases. From germline, CDR1 is GTSNPN and CDR2 SVGIG (reference sequence). The DNA for the CDR3 is TGTGCCTGGAGTGTTATCGAAGGAATCACTGAAGCTTTCTTT. Translation gives CAWSVIEGITEAFF.

This clonotype was recorded a few times. V is TRBV11-2 and J is TRBJ2-5, with unresolved D. Trimming left V 0 bases short and J 2 bases short, with 10 bases between. CDR3 size: 15 residues. The germline V gene encodes CDR1 SGHAT and CDR2 FQNNGV. The DNA of the CDR3 is TGTGCCAGCAGCTTAGAGCCATCGGTACAAGAGACCCAGTACTTC. Protein: CASSLEPSVQETQYF. Variable domain in full (rest from reference TRBV11-2 and TRBJ2-5): EAGVAQSPRYKIIEKRQSVAFWCNPISGHATLYWYQQILGQGPKLLIQFQNNGVVDDSQLPKDRFSAERLKGVDSTLKIQPAKLEDSAVYLCASSLEPSVQETQYFGPGTRLLVL.

This clonotype was observed a handful of times. The rearrangement links TRBV9 to TRBJ1-4, with D possibly TRBD1 on 5 matching bases. The germline CDR1 and CDR2 sequences are SGDLS and YYNGEE. The V gene lost 2 bases and the J gene lost 0 bases, with 11 bases spanning the gap. The CDR3 consists of 16 residues. The CDR3 DNA sequence: TGTGCCAGCAGCGTTGACAGTGATGCAACTAATGAAAAACTGTTTTTT. The encoded protein is CASSVDSDATNEKLFF.

The table lists this clonotype with a count of one. The rearrangement joins TRBV4-3 to TRBJ1-4; a possible D gene is TRBD1 (6 bases). The CDR3 sequence is 14 residues long. Germline-derived CDR1 and CDR2 are LGHNA and YSLEER. Trimming removed 2 bases from V and 8 bases from J, with 12 bases in between. CDR3 loop: CASSQYNRDEKLFF. CDR3 coding DNA: TGCGCCAGCAGCCAATATAACAGGGACGAAAAACTGTTTTTT.

This clonotype was counted between two and nine times. This chain connects TRBV20-1 to TRBJ2-4; D perhaps matches TRBD1 (6 bases). Looked up from germline, CDR1 is DFQATT and CDR2 is SNEGSKA (reference sequence). The CDR3 is 18 amino acids. Trimming cost V 6 bases and J 1 base, with 25 bases left between them. DNA for the CDR3: TGCAGTGCCATCGCGCCACTCAGGGGTGGTTGGGCCAAAAACATTCAGTACTTC. It translates to CSAIAPLRGGWAKNIQYF.

V and J are TRBV5-1 and TRBJ2-7; TRBD1 aligns across 9 bases. V trimming: 2 bases; J trimming: 7 bases; junction bases outside the gene matches: 7. The CDR3 loop spans 14 amino acids. Germline assignment: CDR1 SGHRS and CDR2 YFSETQ. CDR3 residues: CASSFGQGNREQYF. CDR3 nucleotides: TGCGCCAGCAGCTTTGGACAGGGGAATAGGGAGCAGTACTTC.

The sample holds a few counts of this clonotype. The chain links TRBV4-3 to TRBJ2-2, with D uncertain. CDR1 and CDR2 (germline): LGHNA, YSLEER. This CDR3 region has 14 residues. The ends were cut back, 0 bases at V and 7 bases at J, with 9 bases in the middle. The CDR3: CASSQDPLFGELFF. DNA of the CDR3: TGCGCCAGCAGCCAAGATCCCCTTTTCGGGGAGCTGTTTTTT.

V usage is TRBV7-3 and J usage is TRBJ2-2, with 9 bases lining up with TRBD1. The J segment lost 7 bases and the V segment lost 2 bases, leaving 5 bases of the junction unmatched. CDR1 SGHTA and CDR2 FQGTGA come from the germline V gene. The CDR3 loop spans 15 amino acids. DNA of the CDR3: TGTGCCAGCAGCTTAGGACAGGGGCAACACGGGGAGCTGTTTTTT. It yields the protein CASSLGQGQHGELFF.

The V and J genes are TRBV20-1 and TRBJ1-1; D gene uncertain. The CDR3 contains 13 residues. V gave up 0 bases and J gave up 11 bases, with 16 bases separating them. Per germline, CDR1 DFQATT and CDR2 SNEGSKA (reference sequence). This chain's CDR3 is CSARDGVGVLAFF. The CDR3 nucleotides read TGCAGTGCTAGAGATGGGGTCGGAGTTTTGGCTTTCTTT.

The genes are TRBV7-8 and TRBJ2-7; TRBD2 might be the D (5 bases). Germline V gene lookup returns CDR1 SGHVS and CDR2 FQNEAQ. Trimming shortened V by 2 bases and J by 0 bases, and 14 bases separated the two germline ends. The CDR3 contains 16 residues. The CDR3 DNA sequence: TGTGCCAGCAGCTTATATCTAGGCGGGCCCTCCTACGAGCAGTACTTC. This codes for CASSLYLGGPSYEQYF.

V usage is TRBV20-1 and J usage is TRBJ2-3; a weak D match, TRBD2 (6 bases). CDR1 is DFQATT and CDR2 is SNEGSKA in the germline V gene (reference sequence). The CDR3 runs to 15 residues. Trimming took off 1 base at V and 0 bases at J, with 11 bases between the two ends. The CDR3 loop is CSARGAGSSTDTQYF. Here the CDR3 DNA reads TGCAGTGCTAGAGGTGCGGGGTCTAGCACAGATACGCAGTATTTT.

The CDR3 coding sequence is TGTGCCAGCAGCTTAGATTCCCAGCGGGGCCCATACAATGAGCAGTTCTTC. Translation: CASSLDSQRGPYNEQFF. The chain joins TRBV11-2 to TRBJ2-1; 7 positions agree with TRBD2. Germline values: CDR1 SGHAT, CDR2 FQNNGV. CDR3 length equals 17 residues. Trimming removed 0 bases from V and 4 bases from J; junction bases left unmatched: 9.

On this clonotype: The junction and the germline gene differ at one end; a read error may be behind it. The chain links TRBV6-5 to TRBJ1-2; D gene unclear. The CDR3 length is 11 residues. Germline loops: CDR1 MNHEY, CDR2 SVGAGI. CDR3 nucleotides: TGTGCCAGCAGTCAACGGACGACTACTATCTTC. Translation: CASSQRTTTIF.

This clonotype was observed many times. This chain links TRBV5-1 with TRBJ2-5; D unresolved. Germline assignment: CDR1 SGHRS and CDR2 YFSETQ. V lost 1 base and J 3 bases, leaving 19 bases between the germline ends. The CDR3 has 17 amino acids. The CDR3 DNA is TGCGCCAGCAGCTTGTTTGTTCAACCTGGCCGGGAAGAGACCCAGTACTTC. It yields the protein CASSLFVQPGREETQYF.

The V and J genes are TRBV7-9 and TRBJ1-6, with D perhaps matching TRBD1 (5 bases). The CDR3 totals 16 residues. The germline V and J ends were trimmed by 1 base and 10 bases, with 17 bases remaining between them. From germline, CDR1 is SEHNR and CDR2 FQNEAQ (reference sequence). This CDR3 reads CASSLGAPGRGSPLHF. DNA for the CDR3: TGTGCCAGCAGCTTAGGGGCCCCTGGTAGGGGCTCACCCCTCCACTTT.

This clonotype was seen a few times. The chain carries TRBV20-1 and TRBJ2-5; D might be TRBD2 (5 bases). The CDR3 is made up of 14 amino acids. The germline V gene has CDR1 DFQATT and CDR2 SNEGSKA (reference sequence). The V gene lost 3 bases and the J gene lost 4 bases, with 15 bases spanning the gap. CDR3 sequence reads: CSARSTLAGETQYF. The CDR3, as DNA: TGCAGTGCTAGGTCGACCCTAGCTGGAGAGACCCAGTACTTC.

V gene TRBV27 combines with J gene TRBJ1-2; TRBD1 agrees at 9 bases. This CDR3 contains 15 residues. In germline, CDR1 is MNHEY, CDR2 SMNVEV (reference sequence). V lost 2 bases to trimming and J lost 4 bases; unmatched junction nucleotides: 5. CDR3 coding DNA: TGTGCCAGCAGTTTAACGGGACAGGGCCTCTATGGCTACACCTTC. This encodes CASSLTGQGLYGYTF.

This chain joins TRBV7-9 and TRBJ2-1, with TRBD2 matching 14 bases. CDR3 size: 15 residues. CDR1 SEHNR and CDR2 FQNEAQ come from the germline V gene (reference sequence). J lost 14 bases, V lost 4 bases, and 10 bases had no gene match. The CDR3 coding sequence is TGTGCCAGCAGCTCTTCGACTAGCGGGGGGGCCTGGAAGTTCTTC. As protein: CASSSSTSGGAWKFF.

A few counts support this clonotype. The chain recombines TRBV3-1 with TRBJ2-5, with 10 bases lining up with TRBD1. Gene TRBJ2-1 matches the end of the DNA better, so the J call may be wrong. Germline V gives CDR1 LGHDT, CDR2 YNNKEL (reference sequence). The CDR3 is 16 residues long. CDR3 loop: CASSQGGTGVYNEQFF. CDR3 nucleotide sequence: TGTGCCAGCAGCCAAGGAGGGACAGGGGTCTACAATGAGCAGTTCTTC.

This clonotype was observed a handful of times. V gene TRBV30 combines with J gene TRBJ1-1; maybe TRBD1 (5 bases). This CDR3 has 12 amino acids. With 6 bases removed from V and 4 bases from J, the gap between germline ends came to 12 bases. Per the germline V gene, CDR1 is GTSNPN and CDR2 is SVGIG (reference sequence). CDR3 amino acids: CACLRASTEAFF. CDR3 in DNA: TGTGCCTGCCTCAGGGCGAGCACTGAAGCTTTCTTT.

This clonotype occurred a few times. This chain links TRBV20-1 with TRBJ2-3; D gene uncertain. Germline V gene lookup returns CDR1 DFQATT and CDR2 SNEGSKA (reference sequence). This CDR3 has 15 residues. Trimming pared 5 bases from V and 7 bases from J, leaving 22 bases between. The CDR3 bases are TGCAGTGCTGACCTCGGACCTACCACCACCCATACGCAGTATTTT. Amino acid sequence: CSADLGPTTTHTQYF.

The J gene is TRBJ2-4, the V gene TRBV7-2; D not resolved. V lost 4 bases, J lost 0 bases, and 13 bases lay in between. This CDR3 spans 16 amino acids. Germline lookup yields CDR1 SGHTA and CDR2 FQGNSA. The CDR3 sequence is CASSSSRQLAKNIQYF. Here the CDR3 DNA reads TGTGCCAGCAGCTCCTCTAGGCAACTAGCCAAAAACATTCAGTACTTC.

The CDR3 DNA is TGTGCCACCAGCAGAGAGTCGGCCCGCACAGATACGCAGTATTTT. It is translated as CATSRESARTDTQYF. The rearrangement uses TRBV15 and TRBJ2-3, with D unresolved. The CDR3 loop spans 15 amino acids. The germline V gene has CDR1 LNHNV and CDR2 YYDKDF (reference sequence). Trimming removed 0 bases at V and 1 base at J, with 8 bases between.

This clonotype came up a few times. This chain links TRBV7-8 with TRBJ2-5; D remains unclear. The germline V gene has CDR1 SGHVS and CDR2 FQNEAQ. Deletions cut 4 bases from V and 5 bases from J, with 8 bases between. The CDR3 length is 12 residues. The CDR3 is CASSSIGETQYF. CDR3 coding DNA: TGTGCCAGCAGCTCCATAGGGGAGACCCAGTACTTC.

This clonotype was counted only a few times. The V and J genes are TRBV10-3 and TRBJ2-2; weak D call: TRBD2 (6 bases). Trimming took off 7 bases at V and 0 bases at J, with 12 bases between the two ends. There are 15 residues in the CDR3. Looked up from germline, CDR1 is ENHRY and CDR2 is SYGVKD. The CDR3 DNA sequence: TGTGCCATCAATGGGGCTAGCGCGAACACCGGGGAGCTGTTTTTT. Translation gives CAINGASANTGELFF.

The chain recombines TRBV20-1 with TRBJ2-1; D gene uncertain. The J call may be incorrect, as the DNA end agrees better with TRBJ2-5. CDR1 is DFQATT and CDR2 is SNEGSKA in the germline V gene (reference sequence). The CDR3 sequence is 12 residues long. Here the CDR3 DNA reads TGCAGTGCTCCGGGCCCCTGGGGGACCCAGTACTTC. Its protein product is CSAPGPWGTQYF.

There are many counts of this clonotype. V gene TRBV6-5 combines with J gene TRBJ2-5, with no clear D. The CDR3 is 11 residues long. Trimming cost V 2 bases and J 5 bases, with 3 bases left between them. CDR1 is MNHEY and CDR2 is SVGAGI in the germline V gene. The CDR3 here is CASSYRETQYF. DNA of the CDR3: TGTGCCAGCAGTTACCGGGAGACCCAGTACTTC.